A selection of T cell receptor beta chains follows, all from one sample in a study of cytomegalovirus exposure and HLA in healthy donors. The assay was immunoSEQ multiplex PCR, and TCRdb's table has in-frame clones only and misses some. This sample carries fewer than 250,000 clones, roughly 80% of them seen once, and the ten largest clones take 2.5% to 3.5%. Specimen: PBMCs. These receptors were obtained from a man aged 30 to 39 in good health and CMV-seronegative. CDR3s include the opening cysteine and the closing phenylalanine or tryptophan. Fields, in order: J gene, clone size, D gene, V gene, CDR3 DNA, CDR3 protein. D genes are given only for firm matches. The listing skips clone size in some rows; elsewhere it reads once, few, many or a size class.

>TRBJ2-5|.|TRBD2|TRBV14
TGTGCCAGCAGCCGAGCGGGGGGCGCGGTCGGAGAGACCCAGTACTTC
CASSRAGGAVGETQYF
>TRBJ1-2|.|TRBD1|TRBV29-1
TGCAGCGTCGCACTTTATCCGGGACAGAGCTATGGCTACACCTTC
CSVALYPGQSYGYTF
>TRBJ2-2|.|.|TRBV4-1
TGCGCCAGCAGCCAACCGGTGAACACCGGGGAGCTGTTTTTT
CASSQPVNTGELFF
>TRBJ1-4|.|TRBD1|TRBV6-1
TGTGCCAGCAGTGAATTAACCGCCGGGACAGGGGGTGAAAAACTGTTTTTT
CASSELTAGTGGEKLFF
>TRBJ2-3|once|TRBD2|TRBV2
TGTGCCAGCAGTGAAGCGCCCCGACTAGCGGGGAAAGATACGCAGTATTTT
CASSEAPRLAGKDTQYF
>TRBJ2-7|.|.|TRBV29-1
TGCAGCGTTGAAGATCAAGTAGACAGGCGGTACTTC
CSVEDQVDRRYF
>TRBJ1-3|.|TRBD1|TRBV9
TGTGCCAGCAGCCTTTTCTCCGGGACAGGGACTCCCAAACTCTCTGGAAACACCATATATTTT
CASSLFSGTGTPKLSGNTIYF
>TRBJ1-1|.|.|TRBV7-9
TGTGCCAGCAGCCCCCCGCGACAACTTGAAGCTTTCTTT
CASSPPRQLEAFF
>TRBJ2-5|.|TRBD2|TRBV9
TGTGCCAGCAGCGTAGCAAGCGGGGGGCAAGAGACCCAGTACTTC
CASSVASGGQETQYF
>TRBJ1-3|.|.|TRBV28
TGTGCCAGCAGTGACGGGGGGGTAGCCGCCTTTGGAAACACCATATATTTT
CASSDGGVAAFGNTIYF
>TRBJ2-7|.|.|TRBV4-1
TGCGCCAGCAGCCAACTCCAACTCCCTTCCTACGAGCAGTACTTC
CASSQLQLPSYEQYF
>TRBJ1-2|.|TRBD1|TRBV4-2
TGTGCCAGCAGCCAAGTGGAGACAGGGGGCATCAACTATGGCTACACCTTC
CASSQVETGGINYGYTF
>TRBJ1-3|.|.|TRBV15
TGTGCCACCATCGGGGGGCGCGGAAACACCATATATTTT
CATIGGRGNTIYF
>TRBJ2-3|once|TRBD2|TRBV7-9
TGTGCCAGCAGAGGGCTAGCGGGGGAGTCTAGCACAGATACGCAGTATTTT
CASRGLAGESSTDTQYF
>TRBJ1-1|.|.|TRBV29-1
TGCAGCGTCGGGGTAACTGAAGCTTTCTTT
CSVGVTEAFF
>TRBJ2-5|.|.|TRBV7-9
TGTTCCAGCAGTTCCCCGGGGGTAAGAAATCAAGAGACCCAGTACTTC
CSSSSPGVRNQETQYF
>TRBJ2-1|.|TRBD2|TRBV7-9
TGTGCCAGCAGCCACTCCCCTAGCGGGGATCCCTACAATGAGCAGTTCTTC
CASSHSPSGDPYNEQFF
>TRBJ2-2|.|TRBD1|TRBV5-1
TGCGCCAGCAGCTTGCAGGGGGCGGCCGGGGAGCTGTTTTTT
CASSLQGAAGELFF
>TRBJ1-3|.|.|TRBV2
TGTGCCAGCACCCCAGACGGGGTCTCTGGAAACACCATATATTTT
CASTPDGVSGNTIYF
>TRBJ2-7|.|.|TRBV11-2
TGTGCCAGCAGCTCCCTTACAGGTAAACGATTCTCCTACGAGCAGTACTTC
CASSSLTGKRFSYEQYF
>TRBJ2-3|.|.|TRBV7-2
TGTGCCAGCAGGTCGACAAGCACAGATACGCAGTATTTT
CASRSTSTDTQYF
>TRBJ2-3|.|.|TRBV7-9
TGTTCCAGCAGCCATTGGGGACGCGGGGACGAAGATACGCAGTATTTT
CSSSHWGRGDEDTQYF
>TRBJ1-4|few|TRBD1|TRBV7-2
TGTGCCAGCAGCAAACAGGGGGCTGAGGAAAAACTGTTTTTT
CASSKQGAEEKLFF
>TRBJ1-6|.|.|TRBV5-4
TGTGCCAGCAGCTTGGCGGGAAGCTCCTATAATTCACCCCTCCACTTT
CASSLAGSSYNSPLHF
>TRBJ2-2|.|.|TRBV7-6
TGTGCCAGCAGGCCAGACTCCGTTGCCGGGGAGCTGTTTTTT
CASRPDSVAGELFF
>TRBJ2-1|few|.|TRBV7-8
TGTGCCAGCAGCTTCCCGGGAAATGAGCAGTTCTTC
CASSFPGNEQFF
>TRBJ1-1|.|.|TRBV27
TGTGCCAGCAGACGCGCAGGGGTGGTGAACACTGAAGCTTTCTTT
CASRRAGVVNTEAFF
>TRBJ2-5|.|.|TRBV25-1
TGTGCCAGCAGTGAATTTTCAGAACCTCTTAAGGAGACCCAGTACTTC
CASSEFSEPLKETQYF
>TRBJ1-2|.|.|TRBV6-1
TGTGCCAGCAGTGAAGTCCCCGTCTATGGCTACACCTTC
CASSEVPVYGYTF
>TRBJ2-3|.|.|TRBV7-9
TGTGCCAGCAGCCCTGAACTCACAGATACGCAGTATTTT
CASSPELTDTQYF
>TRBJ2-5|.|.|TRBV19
TGTGCCAGTAGTATGTACCGGGAGACCCAGTACTTC
CASSMYRETQYF
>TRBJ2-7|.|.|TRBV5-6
TGTGCCAGCAGCAAACAGGTCTCCTCCTACGAGCAGTACTTC
CASSKQVSSYEQYF